A single sample gave rise to the 17 T cell receptor beta chains below, sequenced in a study of shared clonotypes between healthy human individuals. Libraries were prepared by immunoSEQ multiplex PCR; TCRdb keeps only in-frame clonotypes and omits some of them. The top ten clones hold about 1.8% of a sample with around 2.1 million clones, about 92% of them seen once. CD45RO-negative, CCR7-positively selected cells formed the naive CD8 fraction, excluding terminally differentiated effector memory CD45RA+ cells. Sequencing was performed on naive CD8+ T cells from PBMCs. The source is a man between 18 and 35 years old in good health. Some clones in this sample may be carry-over from other donors' samples.

The V call is TRBV10-3, the J call TRBJ1-3; the match to TRBD1 covers 7 bases. CDR1 and CDR2 from the germline V gene are ENHRY and SYGVKD. The CDR3 is 15 residues long. With 6 bases clipped from V and 2 bases from J, the junction kept 7 bases outside the gene matches. CDR3 sequence: CAIRNRGDTGNTIYF. The CDR3, as DNA: TGTGCCATCAGAAACAGGGGCGATACTGGAAACACCATATATTTT.

The chain has TRBV5-4 and TRBJ2-3; D tentatively reads TRBD1 or TRBD2 (5 bases each). This CDR3 region has 16 residues. In germline, CDR1 is SGHNT, CDR2 YYREEE (reference sequence). V was clipped by 2 bases and J by 1 base, with 14 bases between them. In DNA form, the CDR3 reads TGTGCCAGCAGCTTTTACGGGACCCCTCGCACAGATACGCAGTATTTT. It translates to CASSFYGTPRTDTQYF.

The chain joins TRBV4-1 to TRBJ1-4, with D possibly TRBD1 on 6 matching bases. V lost 4 bases, J lost 7 bases, and 13 bases lay in between. The CDR3 consists of 14 residues. Germline CDR1 and CDR2: MGHRA and YSYEKL. The DNA of the CDR3 is TGCGCCAGCAGCCGAGCGAGGGGGATTGAAAAACTGTTTTTT. Amino acids: CASSRARGIEKLFF.

The genes are TRBV13 and TRBJ2-7, with 11 bases that match TRBD2. The V gene's germline CDR1 is PRHDT and CDR2 FYEKMQ (reference sequence). V dropped 3 bases and J dropped 2; count of bases not matched to a gene: 6. The CDR3 is 16 amino acids. The CDR3 is CASSFLTSGNAYEQYF. The DNA for the CDR3 is TGTGCCAGCAGCTTCCTGACTAGCGGGAACGCCTACGAGCAGTACTTC.

The chain has TRBV2 and TRBJ2-1; 8 nucleotides line up with TRBD2. Per the germline V gene, CDR1 is SNHLY and CDR2 is FYNNEI. Trimming took 3 bases from V and 4 from J; bases not matched to a gene: 5. This CDR3 region has 15 residues. The CDR3 is CASSDFGRGYNEQFF. CDR3 in DNA: TGTGCCAGCAGTGACTTCGGGAGGGGATACAATGAGCAGTTCTTC.

The chain uses TRBV28 and TRBJ2-2; a weak D match, TRBD1 (5 bases). V was trimmed by 2 bases and J by 8 bases, leaving 9 bases between them. Germline V gene data show CDR1 as MDHEN and CDR2 as SYDVKM. This CDR3 comprises 13 residues. The DNA for the CDR3 is TGTGCCAGCAGTTTAGGCAGGGTGGGGGAGCTGTTTTTT. Its protein is CASSLGRVGELFF. Looking up the rest from reference TRBV28 and TRBJ2-2 gives the full variable domain: DVKVTQSSRYLVKRTGEKVFLECVQDMDHENMFWYRQDPGLGLRLIYFSYDVKMKEKGDIPEGYSVSREKKERFSLILESASTNQTSMYLCASSLGRVGELFFGEGSRLTVL.

This chain connects TRBV9 to TRBJ2-3, with D maybe TRBD2 (6 bases). The CDR3 runs to 15 residues. Germline CDR1 is SGDLS and CDR2 is YYNGEE. Trimming shortened V by 0 bases and J by 2 bases, and 10 bases separated the two germline ends. The CDR3 nucleotides are TGTGCCAGCAGCGTAGTTGGACTATACACAGATACGCAGTATTTT. It specifies CASSVVGLYTDTQYF.

V is TRBV4-1 and J is TRBJ2-5, with D perhaps TRBD1 or TRBD2 (5 bases each). Germline assignment: CDR1 MGHRA and CDR2 YSYEKL. The CDR3 contains 14 residues. Trimming took off 3 bases at V and 5 bases at J, with 13 bases between the two ends. The CDR3 DNA reads TGCGCCAGCAGCCACCGTGGGTGGGGGGAGACCCAGTACTTC. Protein sequence: CASSHRGWGETQYF.

This clone has a single count. V gene TRBV28 combines with J gene TRBJ1-2; possible D gene TRBD1, 6 bases. Germline V CDR1 and CDR2: MDHEN, SYDVKM. CDR3 length: 14 amino acids. V lost 3 bases and J 6 bases, leaving 14 bases between the germline ends. Here the CDR3 reads CASSFPGVIDGYTF. In DNA form, the CDR3 reads TGTGCCAGCAGTTTTCCAGGGGTGATTGATGGCTACACCTTC.

The chain couples TRBV30 to TRBJ2-2, with D unclear. CDR1 is GTSNPN, CDR2 SVGIG, per germline (reference sequence). V was pared by 3 bases and J by 1 base, with 12 bases between. The CDR3 totals 15 residues. The DNA of the CDR3 is TGTGCCTGGAGCTTACTAAAGTGGAACACCGGGGAGCTGTTTTTT. Its translation is CAWSLLKWNTGELFF.

The chain combines TRBV13 with TRBJ1-2; D gene ambiguous. The CDR3 is 14 residues long. Trimming pared 3 bases from V and 2 bases from J, leaving 10 bases between. The germline CDR1 and CDR2 sequences are PRHDT and FYEKMQ (reference sequence). The CDR3 loop reads CASSFKTGNYGYTF. The CDR3 DNA reads as TGTGCCAGCAGCTTTAAAACGGGAAACTATGGCTACACCTTC.

J is TRBJ2-3 and V is TRBV19; 10 bases align to TRBD2. Trimming cost V 1 base and J 3 bases; bases outside gene matches: 4. CDR1 LNHDA and CDR2 SQIVND come from the germline V gene (reference sequence). The CDR3 totals 16 residues. CDR3 protein: CASSIGRAGGTDTQYF. In nucleotides, the CDR3 is TGTGCCAGTAGTATAGGTCGAGCGGGAGGGACAGATACGCAGTATTTT. The full variable domain, in which reference TRBV19 and TRBJ2-3 provide the parts outside the CDR3, is DGGITQSPKYLFRKEGQNVTLSCEQNLNHDAMYWYRQDPGQGLRLIYYSQIVNDFQKGDIAEGYSVSREKKESFPLTVTSAQKNPTAFYLCASSIGRAGGTDTQYFGPGTRLTVL.

Comment on this clone: Mismatch with germline at one junction end may stem from a read error. The rearrangement links TRBV30 to TRBJ2-1; perhaps TRBD2 as D (6 bases). The CDR3 is 11 amino acids. Germline CDR1 reads GTSNPN; CDR2 reads SVGIG (reference sequence). The chain's CDR3 is CARRVGNEQFF. The CDR3 region has the DNA TGTGCCCGGAGGGTCGGGAATGAGCAGTTCTTC.

This clone showed up just once. The V gene is TRBV11-1, the J gene TRBJ2-2; tentative D call: TRBD1 (5 bases). Trimming took 2 bases from V and 5 from J, leaving 21 bases between them. In germline, CDR1 is SGHAT, CDR2 FQDESV (reference sequence). The CDR3 loop spans 18 amino acids. Written as DNA, the CDR3 is TGTGCCAGCAGCTTATTATATATTTCAGGGTCGAGGACCGGGGAGCTGTTTTTT. Its translation: CASSLLYISGSRTGELFF.

The chain has TRBV27 and TRBJ2-2; D might be TRBD2 (5 bases). Trimming took off 4 bases at V and 3 bases at J, with 15 bases between the two ends. Germline V gene sequence: CDR1 MNHEY, CDR2 SMNVEV (reference sequence). The CDR3 covers 16 residues. The CDR3 DNA reads as TGTGCCAGCAGTTGGGCGTGGGGAGAAGACACCGGGGAGCTGTTTTTT. The encoded protein is CASSWAWGEDTGELFF.

J is TRBJ2-2 and V is TRBV7-3, with D unclear. With 5 bases removed from V and 6 bases from J, the gap between germline ends came to 7 bases. This CDR3 has 12 amino acids. Germline CDR1 reads SGHTA; CDR2 reads FQGTGA. The CDR3 protein is CASSNIPGELFF. The CDR3 DNA reads TGTGCCAGCAGCAACATCCCCGGGGAGCTGTTTTTT.

The chain recombines TRBV7-6 with TRBJ2-3, with D perhaps TRBD2 (6 bases). The V end lost 1 base, the J end lost 4 bases, and 15 bases lay between the germline ends. The CDR3 consists of 16 residues. Germline V lookup: CDR1 SGHVS, CDR2 FNYEAQ. CDR3 nucleotide sequence: TGTGCCAGCAGCTTAGGAGACGGCGGGAACTCAGATACGCAGTATTTT. As protein: CASSLGDGGNSDTQYF.